The clone carrying this T cell receptor beta chain was detected ten times or more. The target antigen is unknown. This specimen belongs to a study of T cell repertoires in cytomegalovirus infection. Study details: CMV infection plus the matching HLA type was flagged by public TCR beta signatures. Findings and caveats of the study: HLA-C-restricted TCR beta clonotypes specific for CMV led the ex vivo response.

TCRdb reprocessed the reads with MiXCR, giving one entry per CDR3 protein. The table includes more than 150,000 distinct CDR3 sequences, 28% detected once. The receptor was derived from a human donor in good health (CMV status not recorded). Some clones in this sample may be carry-over from other donors' samples. Sequencing was done on a sample of PBMCs.

This CDR3 is CASSLGGAGELFF. For the CDR3, the DNA is TGTGCCAGCAGCCTGGGAGGGGCCGGGGAGCTGTTTTTT. The V and J genes are TRBV7-2 and TRBJ2-2; 7 positions match TRBD2. Per the germline V gene, CDR1 is SGHTA and CDR2 is FQGNSA. Unmatched junction bases numbered 3, after V lost 5 bases and J lost 6 bases. The CDR3 contains 13 residues.